This record concerns one T cell receptor beta chain sequence. The CDR3 contains 13 residues. Germline assignment: CDR1 SQVTM and CDR2 ANQGSEA. V lost 7 bases, J lost 4 bases, and 16 bases lay in between. The sample originates from a study of cytomegalovirus exposure and HLA in healthy donors. Primers included in the PCR were 60 Vbeta and 13 Jbeta primers. Sequenced by immunoSEQ multiplex PCR; TCRdb stores in-frame clones only, minus some. Among some 120,000 clones listed, roughly 82% were seen once. The clonotype was recovered from a middle-aged woman in good health and CMV-seropositive. The specimen sequenced was PBMCs. The rearrangement joins TRBV29-1 to TRBJ2-5; a possible D gene is TRBD1 (6 bases). The CDR3 sequence: CSAVQGISETQYF. The CDR3, as DNA: TGCAGCGCAGTCCAGGGGATTTCAGAGACCCAGTACTTC.